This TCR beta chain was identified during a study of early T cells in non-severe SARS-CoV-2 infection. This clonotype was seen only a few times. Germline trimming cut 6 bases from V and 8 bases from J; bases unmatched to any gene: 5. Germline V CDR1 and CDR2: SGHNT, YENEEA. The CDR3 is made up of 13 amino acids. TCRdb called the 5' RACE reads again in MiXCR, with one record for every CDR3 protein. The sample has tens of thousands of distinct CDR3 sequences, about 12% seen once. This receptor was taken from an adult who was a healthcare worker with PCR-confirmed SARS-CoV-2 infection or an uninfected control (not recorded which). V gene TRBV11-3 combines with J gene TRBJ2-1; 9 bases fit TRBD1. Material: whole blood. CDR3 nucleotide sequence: TGTGCCAGCAGGGACCGGGACAGGGATGAGCAGTTCTTC. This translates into CASRDRDRDEQFF.